Given below is one T cell receptor (beta chain) in context. The data are from a study of T cell changes during pregnancy in multiple sclerosis. Sequencing used immunoSEQ multiplex PCR; TCRdb keeps in-frame clones, though not all of them. The sample has 59,000 or so clones; about 90% are singletons. The CDR3 length is 15 residues. The ends lost 2 bases at V and 4 bases at J; junction bases unmatched: 2. Germline CDR1 and CDR2: SGDLS and YYNGEE. The sequence was collected from a female donor in good health, enrolled as a control in a pregnancy study. The chain has TRBV9 and TRBJ2-7, with TRBD2 identical over 14 bases. This specimen consisted of peripheral blood, obtained in the third trimester of pregnancy. The CDR3 DNA sequence: TGTGCCAGCAGCGTTGGACTAGCGGGAGGTTACGAGCAGTACTTC. Translated, it gives CASSVGLAGGYEQYF.